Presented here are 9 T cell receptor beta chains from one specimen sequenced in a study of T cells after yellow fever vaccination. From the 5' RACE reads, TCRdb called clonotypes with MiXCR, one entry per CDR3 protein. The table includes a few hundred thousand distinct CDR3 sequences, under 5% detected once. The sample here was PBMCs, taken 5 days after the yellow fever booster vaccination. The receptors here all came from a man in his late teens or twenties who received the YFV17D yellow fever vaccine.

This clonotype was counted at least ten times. The DNA of the CDR3 is TGCGCCAGCAGCTCACCGGGACAACCGGAAGAGCAGTTCTTC. Protein sequence: CASSSPGQPEEQFF. The chain couples TRBV4-1 to TRBJ2-1, with a weak D call TRBD1 (6 bases). Germline CDR1 and CDR2: MGHRA and YSYEKL. The CDR3 contains 14 residues. The V gene lost 5 bases and the J gene lost 10 bases, with 18 bases spanning the gap.

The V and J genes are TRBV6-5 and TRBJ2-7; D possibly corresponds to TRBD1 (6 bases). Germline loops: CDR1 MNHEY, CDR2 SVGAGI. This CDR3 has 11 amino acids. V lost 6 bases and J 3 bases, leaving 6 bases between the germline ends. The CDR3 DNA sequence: TGTGCCAGCAGGACAGGCTACGAGCAGTACTTC. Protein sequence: CASRTGYEQYF.

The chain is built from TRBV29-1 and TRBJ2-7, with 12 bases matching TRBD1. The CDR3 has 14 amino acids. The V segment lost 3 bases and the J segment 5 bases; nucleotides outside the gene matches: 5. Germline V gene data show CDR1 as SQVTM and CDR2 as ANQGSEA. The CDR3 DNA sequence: TGCAGCGTTGATACGGGACAGGGGGCAGACGAGCAGTACTTC. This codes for CSVDTGQGADEQYF.

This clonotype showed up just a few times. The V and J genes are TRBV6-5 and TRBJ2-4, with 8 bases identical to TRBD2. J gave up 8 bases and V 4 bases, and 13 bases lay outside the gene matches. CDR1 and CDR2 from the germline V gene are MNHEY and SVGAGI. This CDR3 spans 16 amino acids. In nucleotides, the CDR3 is TGTGCCAGCAGTTCGACTATAGCGGGGTGGCCGGACATTCAGTACTTC. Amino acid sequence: CASSSTIAGWPDIQYF.

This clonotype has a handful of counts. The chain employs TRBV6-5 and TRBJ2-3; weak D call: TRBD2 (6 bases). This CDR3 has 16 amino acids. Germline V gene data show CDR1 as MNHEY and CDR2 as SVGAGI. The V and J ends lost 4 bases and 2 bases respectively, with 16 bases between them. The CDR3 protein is CASSLIPGLITDTQYF. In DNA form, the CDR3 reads TGTGCCAGCAGTTTGATCCCGGGACTCATCACAGATACGCAGTATTTT.

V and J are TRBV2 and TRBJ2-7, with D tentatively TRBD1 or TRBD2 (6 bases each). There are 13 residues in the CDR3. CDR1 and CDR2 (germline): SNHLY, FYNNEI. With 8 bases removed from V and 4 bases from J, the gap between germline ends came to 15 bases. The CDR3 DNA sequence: TGTGCCAGCGGAGGGACATTTGCATACGAGCAGTACTTC. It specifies CASGGTFAYEQYF.

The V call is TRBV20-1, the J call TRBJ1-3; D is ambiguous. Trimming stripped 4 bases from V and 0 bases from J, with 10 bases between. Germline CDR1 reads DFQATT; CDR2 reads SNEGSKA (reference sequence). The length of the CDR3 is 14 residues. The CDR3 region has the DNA TGCAGTGCTACCCTACAGAGCTCTGGAAACACCATATATTTT. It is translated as CSATLQSSGNTIYF.

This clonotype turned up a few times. This chain's CDR3 is CSAREESGANVLTF. The CDR3, as DNA: TGCAGTGCTCGGGAGGAGTCTGGGGCCAACGTCCTGACTTTC. The V call is TRBV20-1, the J call TRBJ2-6, with 7 bases fitting TRBD2. The CDR3 runs to 14 residues. After removal of 5 bases from V and 1 base from J, the junction contained 2 bases not matched to a gene. CDR1 and CDR2 from the germline V gene are DFQATT and SNEGSKA (reference sequence).

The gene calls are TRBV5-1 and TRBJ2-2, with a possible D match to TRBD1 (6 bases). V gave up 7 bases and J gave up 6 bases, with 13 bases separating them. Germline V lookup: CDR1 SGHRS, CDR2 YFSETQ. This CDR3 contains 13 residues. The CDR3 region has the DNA TGCGCCAGCTGCATACAGGGCCCCGGGGAGCTGTTTTTT. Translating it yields CASCIQGPGELFF.